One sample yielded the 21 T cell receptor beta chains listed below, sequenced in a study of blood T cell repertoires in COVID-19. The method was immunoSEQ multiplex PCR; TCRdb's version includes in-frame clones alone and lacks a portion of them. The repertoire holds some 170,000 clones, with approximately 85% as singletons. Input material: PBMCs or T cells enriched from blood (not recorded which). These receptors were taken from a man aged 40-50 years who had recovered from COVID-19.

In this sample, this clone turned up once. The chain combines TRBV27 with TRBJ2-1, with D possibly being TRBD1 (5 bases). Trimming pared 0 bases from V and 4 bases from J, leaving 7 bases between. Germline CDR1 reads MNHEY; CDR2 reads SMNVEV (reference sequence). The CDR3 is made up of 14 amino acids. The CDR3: CASSLSKGYNEQFF. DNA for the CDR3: TGTGCCAGCAGTTTATCGAAGGGGTACAATGAGCAGTTCTTC.

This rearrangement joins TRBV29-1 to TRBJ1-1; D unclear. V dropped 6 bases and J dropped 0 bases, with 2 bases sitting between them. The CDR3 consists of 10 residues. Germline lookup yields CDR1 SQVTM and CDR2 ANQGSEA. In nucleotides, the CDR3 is TGCAGCGTCATGAACACTGAAGCTTTCTTT. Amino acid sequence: CSVMNTEAFF.

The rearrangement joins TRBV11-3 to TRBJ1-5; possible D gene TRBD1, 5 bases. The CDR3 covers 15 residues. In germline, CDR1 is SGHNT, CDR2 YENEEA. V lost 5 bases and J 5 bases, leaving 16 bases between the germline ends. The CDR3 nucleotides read TGTGCCAGCAGCGGAGGGGTGGGCCAAGATCAGCCCCAGCATTTT. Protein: CASSGGVGQDQPQHF.

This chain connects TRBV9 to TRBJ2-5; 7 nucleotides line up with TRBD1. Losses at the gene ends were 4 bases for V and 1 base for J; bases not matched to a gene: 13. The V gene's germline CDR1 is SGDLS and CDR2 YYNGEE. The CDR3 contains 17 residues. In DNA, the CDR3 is TGTGCCAGCAGCCGTTCCTTCACAGGGGCGACCCAAGAGACCCAGTACTTC. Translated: CASSRSFTGATQETQYF.

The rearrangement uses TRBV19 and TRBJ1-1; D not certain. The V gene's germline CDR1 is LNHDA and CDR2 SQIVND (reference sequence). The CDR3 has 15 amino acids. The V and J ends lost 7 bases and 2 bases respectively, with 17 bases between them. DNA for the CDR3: TGTGCCAGTACCTATGGCGGATTTCGAAACACTGAAGCTTTCTTT. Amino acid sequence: CASTYGGFRNTEAFF.

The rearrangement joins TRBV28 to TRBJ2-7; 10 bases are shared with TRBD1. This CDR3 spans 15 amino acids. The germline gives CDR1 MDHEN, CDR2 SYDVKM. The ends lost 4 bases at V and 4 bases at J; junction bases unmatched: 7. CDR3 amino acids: CASSYLGTGVYEQYF. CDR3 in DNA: TGTGCCAGCAGTTACCTCGGGACAGGGGTGTACGAGCAGTACTTC.

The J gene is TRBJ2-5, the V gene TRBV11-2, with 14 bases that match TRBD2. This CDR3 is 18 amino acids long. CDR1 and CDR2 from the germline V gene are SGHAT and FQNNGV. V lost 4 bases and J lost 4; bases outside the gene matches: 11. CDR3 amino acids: CASSSSGLAGGRGETQYF. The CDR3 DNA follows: TGTGCCAGCAGCTCGTCCGGACTAGCGGGGGGCCGAGGAGAGACCCAGTACTTC.

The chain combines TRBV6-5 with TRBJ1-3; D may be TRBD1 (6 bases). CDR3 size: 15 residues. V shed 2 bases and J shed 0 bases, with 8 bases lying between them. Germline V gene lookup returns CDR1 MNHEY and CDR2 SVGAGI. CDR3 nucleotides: TGTGCCAGCAGTTACCGGACAGCCTCTGGAAACACCATATATTTT. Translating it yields CASSYRTASGNTIYF.

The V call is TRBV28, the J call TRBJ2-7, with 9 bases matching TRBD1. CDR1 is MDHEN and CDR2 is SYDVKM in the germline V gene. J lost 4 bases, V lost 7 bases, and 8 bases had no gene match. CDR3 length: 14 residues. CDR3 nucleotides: TGTGCCAGCACCCCACCGGGACAGGGATACGAGCAGTACTTC. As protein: CASTPPGQGYEQYF.

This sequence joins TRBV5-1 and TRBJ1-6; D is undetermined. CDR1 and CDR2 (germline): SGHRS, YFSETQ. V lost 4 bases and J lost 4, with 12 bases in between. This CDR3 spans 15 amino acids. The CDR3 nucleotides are TGCGCCAGCAGCCCCGCAGAGGCATATAATTCACCCCTCCACTTT. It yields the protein CASSPAEAYNSPLHF.

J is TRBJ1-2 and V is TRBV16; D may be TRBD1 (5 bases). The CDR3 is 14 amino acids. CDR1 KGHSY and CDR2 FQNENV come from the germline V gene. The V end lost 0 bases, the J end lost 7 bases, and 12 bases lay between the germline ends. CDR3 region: CASSQSTQGGGYTF. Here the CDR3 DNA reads TGTGCCAGCAGCCAATCTACGCAGGGAGGTGGCTACACCTTC.

Here the CDR3 reads CASSVSNSPLHF. The CDR3 DNA reads TGTGCCAGCAGCGTGTCTAATTCACCCCTCCACTTT. This chain links TRBV2 with TRBJ1-6; D gene uncertain. The CDR3 has 12 residues. Germline V gene lookup returns CDR1 SNHLY and CDR2 FYNNEI. V was trimmed by 6 bases and J by 6 bases, leaving 6 bases between them.

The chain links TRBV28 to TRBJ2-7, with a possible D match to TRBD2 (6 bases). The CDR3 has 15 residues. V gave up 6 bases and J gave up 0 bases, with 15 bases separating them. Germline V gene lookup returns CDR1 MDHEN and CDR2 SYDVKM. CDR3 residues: CASSPSGRPSYEQYF. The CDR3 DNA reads TGTGCCAGCAGCCCCAGCGGGCGCCCCTCCTACGAGCAGTACTTC.

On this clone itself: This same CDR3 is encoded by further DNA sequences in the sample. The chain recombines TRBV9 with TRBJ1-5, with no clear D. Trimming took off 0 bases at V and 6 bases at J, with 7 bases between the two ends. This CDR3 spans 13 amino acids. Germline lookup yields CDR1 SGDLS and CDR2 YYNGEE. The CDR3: CASSVGGVQPQHF. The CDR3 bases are TGTGCCAGCAGCGTAGGCGGGGTTCAGCCCCAGCATTTT.

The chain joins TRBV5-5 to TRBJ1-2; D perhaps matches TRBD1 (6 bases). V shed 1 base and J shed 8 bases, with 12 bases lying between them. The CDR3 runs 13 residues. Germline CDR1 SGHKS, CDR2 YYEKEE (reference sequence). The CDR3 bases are TGTGCCAGCAGCTTGTCAGGGGATCACGGCTACACCTTC. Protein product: CASSLSGDHGYTF.

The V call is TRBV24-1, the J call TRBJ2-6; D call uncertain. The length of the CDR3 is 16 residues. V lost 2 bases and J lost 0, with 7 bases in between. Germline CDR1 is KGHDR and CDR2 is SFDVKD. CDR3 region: CATSDSSNSGANVLTF. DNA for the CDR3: TGTGCCACCAGTGATTCATCCAACTCTGGGGCCAACGTCCTGACTTTC.

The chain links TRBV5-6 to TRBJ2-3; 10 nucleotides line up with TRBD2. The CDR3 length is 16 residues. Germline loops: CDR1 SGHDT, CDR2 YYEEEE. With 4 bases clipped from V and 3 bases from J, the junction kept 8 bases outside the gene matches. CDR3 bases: TGTGCCAGCAGCCCTTTCGCTAGCGGGAGAACAGATACGCAGTATTTT. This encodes CASSPFASGRTDTQYF.

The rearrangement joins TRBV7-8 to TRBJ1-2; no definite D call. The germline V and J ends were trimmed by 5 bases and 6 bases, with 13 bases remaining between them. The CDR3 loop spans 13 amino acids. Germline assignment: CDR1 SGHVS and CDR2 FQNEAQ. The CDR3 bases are TGTGCCAGCAGCCGGAGGCAGGACCATGGCTACACCTTC. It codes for CASSRRQDHGYTF.

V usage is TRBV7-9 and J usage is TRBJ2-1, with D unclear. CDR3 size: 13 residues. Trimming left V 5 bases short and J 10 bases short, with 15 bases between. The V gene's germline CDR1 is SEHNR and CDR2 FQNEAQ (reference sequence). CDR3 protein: CASSPPSDREQFF. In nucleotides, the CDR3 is TGTGCCAGCAGCCCACCTTCCGATCGGGAGCAGTTCTTC. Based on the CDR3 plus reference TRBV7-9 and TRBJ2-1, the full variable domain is DTGVSQNPRHKITKRGQNVTFRCDPISEHNRLYWYRQTLGQGPEFLTYFQNEAQLEKSRLLSDRFSAERPKGSFSTLEIQRTEQGDSAMYLCASSPPSDREQFFGPGTRLTVL.

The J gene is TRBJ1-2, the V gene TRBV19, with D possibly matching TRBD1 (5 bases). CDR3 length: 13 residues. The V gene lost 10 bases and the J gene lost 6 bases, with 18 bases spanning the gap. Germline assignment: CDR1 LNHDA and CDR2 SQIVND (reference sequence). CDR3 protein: CATPDIWGDGYTF. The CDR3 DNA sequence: TGTGCCACCCCGGACATTTGGGGCGATGGCTACACCTTC.

For the CDR3, the DNA is TGCGCCAGCAGCTTGAGGCAGGGGGCAGGTGGCTACACCTTC. This gives the protein CASSLRQGAGGYTF. The V call is TRBV5-1, the J call TRBJ1-2; 8 positions agree with TRBD1. V gave up 1 base and J gave up 7 bases; unmatched junction bases: 6. The V gene's germline CDR1 is SGHRS and CDR2 YFSETQ. This CDR3 has 14 amino acids.